The table lists the clone carrying this T cell receptor (beta chain) with many counts. The antigen is not known. This specimen comes from a study of CD8 T cells in ankylosing spondylitis. Study observations and caveats: Disease-linked clones reportedly concentrated significantly in matched ankylosing spondylitis synovial fluid.

Quantitative barcoded 5'-RACE was used to prepare TCR beta libraries. Each CDR3 protein is one row after TCRdb ran MiXCR on the 5' RACE reads. Of approximately 250,000 distinct CDR3 sequences in the sample, around 8% were seen once. Germline CDR1 and CDR2: GTSNPN and SVGIG (reference sequence). Trimming took off 0 bases at V and 10 bases at J, with 9 bases between the two ends. CDR3 size: 11 residues. The sequenced sample consisted of blood, either unsorted or a sorted T cell fraction (not recorded which). The source of this sequence is a female donor with ankylosing spondylitis or in good health (not recorded which). This sequence joins TRBV30 and TRBJ2-5; D could derive from TRBD1 or TRBD2 (5 bases each). CDR3 nucleotide sequence: TGTGCCTGGAGTGTACTGGGGGACCAGTACTTC. Residues: CAWSVLGDQYF.